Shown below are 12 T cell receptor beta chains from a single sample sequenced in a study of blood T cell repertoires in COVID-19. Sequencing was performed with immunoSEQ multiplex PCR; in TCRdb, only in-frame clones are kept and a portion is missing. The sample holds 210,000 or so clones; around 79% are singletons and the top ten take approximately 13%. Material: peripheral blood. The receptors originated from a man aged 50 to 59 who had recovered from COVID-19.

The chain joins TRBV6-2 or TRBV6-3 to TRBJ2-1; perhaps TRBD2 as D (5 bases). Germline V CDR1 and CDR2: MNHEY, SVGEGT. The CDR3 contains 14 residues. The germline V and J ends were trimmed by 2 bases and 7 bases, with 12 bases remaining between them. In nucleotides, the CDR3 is TGTGCCAGCAGTTACGATCCTAGCACGAATGAGCAGTTCTTC. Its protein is CASSYDPSTNEQFF.

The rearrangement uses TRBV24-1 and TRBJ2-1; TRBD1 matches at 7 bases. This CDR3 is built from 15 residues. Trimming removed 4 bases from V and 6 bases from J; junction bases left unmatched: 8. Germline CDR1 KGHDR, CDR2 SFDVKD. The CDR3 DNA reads TGTGCCACCAGTGACCTCCAGACAGGGCCCAATGAGCAGTTCTTC. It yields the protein CATSDLQTGPNEQFF.

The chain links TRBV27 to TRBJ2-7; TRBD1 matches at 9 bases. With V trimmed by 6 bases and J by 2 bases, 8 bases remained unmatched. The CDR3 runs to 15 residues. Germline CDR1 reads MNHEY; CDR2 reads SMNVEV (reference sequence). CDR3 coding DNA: TGTGCCAGCAGGAAGACAGGGGGTAACGCCTACGAGCAGTACTTC. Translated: CASRKTGGNAYEQYF.

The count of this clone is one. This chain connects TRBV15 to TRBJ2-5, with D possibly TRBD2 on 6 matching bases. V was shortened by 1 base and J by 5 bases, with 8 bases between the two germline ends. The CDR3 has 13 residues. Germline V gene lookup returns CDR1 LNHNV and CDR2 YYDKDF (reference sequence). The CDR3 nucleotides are TGTGCCACCAGCAGAGGCGGGATGGAGACCCAGTACTTC. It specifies CATSRGGMETQYF. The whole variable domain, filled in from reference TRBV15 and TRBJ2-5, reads DAMVIQNPRYQVTQFGKPVTLSCSQTLNHNVMYWYQQKSSQAPKLLFHYYDKDFNNEADTPDNFQSRRPNTSFCFLDIRSPGLGDTAMYLCATSRGGMETQYFGPGTRLLVL.

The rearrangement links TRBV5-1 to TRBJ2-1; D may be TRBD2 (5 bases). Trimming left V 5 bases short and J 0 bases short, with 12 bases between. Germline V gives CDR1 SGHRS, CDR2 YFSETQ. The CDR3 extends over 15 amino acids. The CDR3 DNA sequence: TGCGCCAGCAGTTCAGCGGTGAGCTCCTACAATGAGCAGTTCTTC. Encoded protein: CASSSAVSSYNEQFF. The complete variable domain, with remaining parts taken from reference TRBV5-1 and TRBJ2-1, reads KAGVTQTPRYLIKTRGQQVTLSCSPISGHRSVSWYQQTPGQGLQFLFEYFSETQRNKGNFPGRFSGRQFSNSRSEMNVSTLELGDSALYLCASSSAVSSYNEQFFGPGTRLTVL.

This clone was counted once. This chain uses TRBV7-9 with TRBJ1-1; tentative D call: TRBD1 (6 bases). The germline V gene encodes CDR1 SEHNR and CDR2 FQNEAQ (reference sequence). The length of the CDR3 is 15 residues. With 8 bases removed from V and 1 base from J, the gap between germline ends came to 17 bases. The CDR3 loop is CASLRETGQNTEAFF. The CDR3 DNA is TGTGCCAGCTTGAGAGAGACAGGTCAGAACACTGAAGCTTTCTTT.

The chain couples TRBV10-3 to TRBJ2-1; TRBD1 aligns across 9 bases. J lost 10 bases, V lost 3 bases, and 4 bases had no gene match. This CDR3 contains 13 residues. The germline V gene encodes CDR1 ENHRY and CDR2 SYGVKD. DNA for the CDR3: TGTGCCATCAGTGACGGGACAGGGAGGGAGCAGTTCTTC. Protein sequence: CAISDGTGREQFF.

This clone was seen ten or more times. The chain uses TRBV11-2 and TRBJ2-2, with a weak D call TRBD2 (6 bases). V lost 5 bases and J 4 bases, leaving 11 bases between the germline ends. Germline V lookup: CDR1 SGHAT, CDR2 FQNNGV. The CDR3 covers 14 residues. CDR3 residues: CASSRDFLTGELFF. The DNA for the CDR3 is TGTGCCAGCAGCCGGGACTTCCTCACCGGGGAGCTGTTTTTT.

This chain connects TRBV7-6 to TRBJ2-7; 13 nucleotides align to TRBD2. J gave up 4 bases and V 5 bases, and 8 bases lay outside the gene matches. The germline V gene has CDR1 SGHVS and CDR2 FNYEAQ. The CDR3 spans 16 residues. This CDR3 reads CASSVGQLAGGYEQYF. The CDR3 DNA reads TGTGCCAGCAGCGTAGGACAACTAGCGGGAGGGTACGAGCAGTACTTC.

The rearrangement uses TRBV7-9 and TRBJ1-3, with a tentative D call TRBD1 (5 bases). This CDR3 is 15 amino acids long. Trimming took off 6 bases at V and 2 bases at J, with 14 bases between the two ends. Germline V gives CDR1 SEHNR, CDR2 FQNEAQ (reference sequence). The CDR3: CASREGLSAGNTIYF. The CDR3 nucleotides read TGTGCCAGCAGGGAGGGGCTCAGCGCTGGAAACACCATATATTTT.

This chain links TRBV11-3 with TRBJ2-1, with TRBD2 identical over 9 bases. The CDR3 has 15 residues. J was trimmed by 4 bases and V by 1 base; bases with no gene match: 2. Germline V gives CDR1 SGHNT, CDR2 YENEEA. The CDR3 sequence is CASSLGLAEYNEQFF. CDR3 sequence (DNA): TGTGCCAGCAGCTTAGGACTAGCGGAGTACAATGAGCAGTTCTTC. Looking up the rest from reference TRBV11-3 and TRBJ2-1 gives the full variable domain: EAGVVQSPRYKIIEKKQPVAFWCNPISGHNTLYWYLQNLGQGPELLIRYENEEAVDDSQLPKDRFSAERLKGVDSTLKIQPAELGDSAVYLCASSLGLAEYNEQFFGPGTRLTVL.

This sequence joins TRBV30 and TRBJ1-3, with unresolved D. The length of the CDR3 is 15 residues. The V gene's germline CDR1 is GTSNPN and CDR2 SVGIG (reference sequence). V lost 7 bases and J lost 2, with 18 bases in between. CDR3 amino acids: CASSSGITTGNTIYF. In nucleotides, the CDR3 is TGTGCCTCCTCTAGCGGGATCACCACTGGAAACACCATATATTTT.